This entry concerns a single T cell receptor (beta chain). Antigen: not known. The CDR3 has 14 residues. Germline assignment: CDR1 GTSNPN and CDR2 SVGIG (reference sequence). The V and J ends lost 8 bases and 6 bases, in that order; junction bases with no gene match: 11. The sample is drawn from a study of cytomegalovirus exposure and HLA in healthy donors. Overall study context: As an earlier analysis found, roughly 170 million T cells yielded fewer than 130 million unique TCR beta sequences.

The PCR employed 60 Vbeta primers together with 13 Jbeta primers. Per the original data handling: Later work found 65 million to 85 million unique TCR beta chains, with 10 million to 14 million shared. Clones were sequenced by immunoSEQ multiplex PCR, and TCRdb holds only the in-frame ones, with some missing. V and J calls and clone size follow that table, whereas D and trimming were derived from the DNA. This sample yields tens of thousands of clones, of which just over 65% are seen a single time; 10% to 11% belongs to the top ten. Findings and limits, study-wide: Later, TCR association rates were found to vary by HLA locus, highest for DRB1 and lowest for HLA-C. Later on, a genetic analysis was performed. It linked a missense variant in DCLRE1C with V- and J-gene trimming of TCR beta.

The TCR was taken from a woman in her thirties in good health and CMV-seronegative. This sequence joins TRBV30 and TRBJ1-2, with TRBD1 matching over 11 bases. The specimen was PBMCs. Here the CDR3 reads CAGTLPGQGDGYTF. The CDR3 nucleotides are TGTGCCGGGACCCTTCCGGGACAGGGGGATGGCTACACCTTC.